The T cell receptor beta chain described here comes from a study of beta chain features in type 1 diabetes. Study information: Age, gender and cell yields were alike across patients and healthy donors. Study-level points and caveats: A potential PCR bias toward shorter templates would be equal in patient and control samples. Among patients with Type 1 diabetes, TCRB CDR3s were moderately but significantly shorter in every one of the four CD4+ subsets. Fewer junction insertions and more nucleotide deletions appeared in type 1 diabetes patients.

Worth noting for this clone: Its specificity is unknown.

Only one heparinised blood draw was taken per donor, and its volume averaged approximately 0.11 L. Germline values: CDR1 LNHDA, CDR2 SQIVND (reference sequence). The CDR3 length is 11 residues. Trimming stripped 7 bases from V and 9 bases from J, with 12 bases between. The study reverse transcribed the entire isolated RNA, so it sequenced expressed TCRB transcripts. TCRdb keeps only in-frame clones here, not all; method: immunoSEQ multiplex PCR. The profile shows 120,000 or so clones, approximately 15% of them singletons. Sequencing used central memory CD4+ T cells from blood. This chain joins TRBV19 and TRBJ1-1, with no clear D. The sequence was obtained from a man younger than 35 with type 1 diabetes. CDR3 amino acids: CASKDELQAFF. The CDR3 DNA reads TGTGCCAGTAAGGACGAACTCCAAGCTTTCTTT.